The 15 T cell receptor beta chains below were found in one sample sequenced in a study of T cells in Graves' hyperthyroidism and ophthalmopathy. TCR beta CDR3 regions were amplified from RNA. The HTBI set primed first-round TCR CDR3 RT-PCR. TCRdb re-analysed the multiplex PCR reads in MiXCR, keeping a single row per CDR3 protein. The table lists 400,000 to 550,000 distinct CDR3 sequences, approximately 25% of them singletons, with about 11% in the top ten. Sequenced material: blood. The source of these receptors is a woman in her thirties with Graves' ophthalmopathy.

In its sample, this clonotype was seen many times. The chain has TRBV12-5 and TRBJ1-5, with 7 bases lining up with TRBD1. Germline V lookup: CDR1 LGHNT, CDR2 FRNRAP. This CDR3 contains 13 residues. J lost 6 bases, V lost 7 bases, and 6 bases had no gene match. The CDR3 protein is CASATDRVQPQHF. The CDR3 DNA follows: TGTGCTAGTGCCACAGACAGGGTTCAGCCCCAGCATTTT. The variable domain in full, with the rest retrieved from reference TRBV12-5 and TRBJ1-5, is DARVTQTPRHKVTEMGQEVTMRCQPILGHNTVFWYRQTMMQGLELLAYFRNRAPLDDSGMPKDRFSAEMPDATLATLKIQPSEPRDSAVYFCASATDRVQPQHFGDGTRLSIL.

This clonotype was seen many times. The CDR3 here is CASSQEGGPSQPQHF. The CDR3, as DNA: TGCGCCAGCAGCCAAGAGGGGGGTCCCAGTCAGCCCCAGCATTTT. The chain carries TRBV4-3 and TRBJ1-5; D may be TRBD1 (5 bases). V was cut by 0 bases and J by 6 bases, with 12 bases left in between. The CDR3 contains 15 residues. The germline V gene encodes CDR1 LGHNA and CDR2 YSLEER.

There are a few counts of this clonotype. One base away lies a much larger clone, so this may be a sequencing read error. The chain carries TRBV5-1 and TRBJ2-7; D uncertain. Germline assignment: CDR1 SGHRS and CDR2 YFSETQ. The CDR3 is 14 residues long. CDR3 bases: TGCGCCAGCAGCTTTCAGTCTAGGTCCTACGAGCAGTGCTTC. Amino acid sequence: CASSFQSRSYEQCF.

In its sample, this clonotype was seen many times. The chain employs TRBV19 and TRBJ2-2; 12 nucleotides align to TRBD2. The CDR3 runs to 17 residues. The trim removed 5 bases at V and 5 bases at J, leaving 9 bases unmatched. CDR1 and CDR2 (germline): LNHDA, SQIVND (reference sequence). The CDR3, as DNA: TGTGCCAGTAGTCGGCCTAGCGGGGGGGCGGCGACCGGGGAGCTGTTTTTT. This codes for CASSRPSGGAATGELFF. The entire variable domain, with the rest obtained from reference TRBV19 and TRBJ2-2, is as follows: DGGITQSPKYLFRKEGQNVTLSCEQNLNHDAMYWYRQDPGQGLRLIYYSQIVNDFQKGDIAEGYSVSREKKESFPLTVTSAQKNPTAFYLCASSRPSGGAATGELFFGEGSRLTVL.

This clonotype occurred many times. The V gene is TRBV28, the J gene TRBJ2-7; D possibly uses TRBD1 or TRBD2 (6 bases each). The V end lost 2 bases, the J end lost 3 bases, and 11 bases lay between the germline ends. The germline CDR1 and CDR2 sequences are MDHEN and SYDVKM. The CDR3 runs 14 residues. CDR3 sequence (DNA): TGTGCCAGCAGTTTAGATGGAGGGGGCTACGAGCAGTACTTC. Its protein product is CASSLDGGGYEQYF.

There are many counts of this clonotype. This sequence joins TRBV20-1 and TRBJ2-7; D is tentatively TRBD1 or TRBD2 (7 bases each). The CDR3 covers 13 residues. V lost 4 bases and J lost 4, with 14 bases in between. The germline CDR1 and CDR2 sequences are DFQATT and SNEGSKA (reference sequence). The CDR3 nucleotides read TGCAGTGCTACAGGGGGGGCTTTTTACGAGCAGTACTTC. Amino acids: CSATGGAFYEQYF.

This clonotype was detected ten times or more. The V call is TRBV20-1, the J call TRBJ2-7, with D possibly being TRBD1 (5 bases). The length of the CDR3 is 13 residues. V lost 3 bases and J lost 2, with 11 bases in between. The germline CDR1 and CDR2 sequences are DFQATT and SNEGSKA (reference sequence). CDR3 protein: CSASGRTTYEQYF. In DNA, the CDR3 is TGCAGTGCTAGTGGGCGGACAACCTACGAGCAGTACTTC.

Many counts were recorded for this clonotype. This clone may be a read error of a much larger clone one base away. The rearrangement uses TRBV6-2 or TRBV6-3 and TRBJ2-5; TRBD2 agrees at 7 bases. In germline, CDR1 is MNHEY, CDR2 SVGEGT. V was pared by 1 base and J by 4 bases, with 0 bases of the junction left unmatched. This CDR3 comprises 13 residues. Here the CDR3 reads CASSYWGGETQYF. CDR3 coding DNA: TGTGCCAGCAGTTACTGGGGGGGAGAGACCCAGTACTTC.

The genes are TRBV2 and TRBJ2-2, with D maybe TRBD1 (5 bases). The CDR3 has 13 amino acids. Germline assignment: CDR1 SNHLY and CDR2 FYNNEI. V was clipped by 11 bases and J by 6 bases, with 16 bases between them. CDR3 protein: CAGSLQDPGELFF. The CDR3 DNA is TGTGCCGGATCATTACAGGATCCCGGGGAGCTGTTTTTT.

This clonotype was recorded many times. The V gene is TRBV29-1, the J gene TRBJ1-1, with D tentatively TRBD1 (6 bases). Germline V gene data show CDR1 as SQVTM and CDR2 as ANQGSEA. V lost 4 bases and J lost 10, with 7 bases in between. The CDR3 runs to 9 residues. The CDR3: CSVGQAAFF. The CDR3 bases are TGCAGCGTTGGACAGGCAGCTTTCTTT.

The V call is TRBV6-1, the J call TRBJ1-2; 7 bases fit TRBD1. After removal of 6 bases from V and 0 bases from J, the junction contained 7 bases not matched to a gene. CDR3 length: 15 amino acids. Germline CDR1 and CDR2: MNHNS and SASEGT. Here the CDR3 reads CASSNTGAANYGYTF. The DNA of the CDR3 is TGTGCCAGCAGCAACACAGGGGCCGCTAACTATGGCTACACCTTC.

This clonotype has ten or more counts. The chain recombines TRBV20-1 with TRBJ2-5; the D gene could be TRBD1 or TRBD2 (5 bases each). Trimming stripped 1 base from V and 5 bases from J, with 14 bases between. There are 14 residues in the CDR3. Looked up from germline, CDR1 is DFQATT and CDR2 is SNEGSKA (reference sequence). The CDR3 DNA reads as TGCAGTGCTAGAGGGGACGGGTTACTTGAGACCCAGTACTTC. Its protein is CSARGDGLLETQYF.

The V and J genes are TRBV20-1 and TRBJ2-7; the match to TRBD2 covers 11 bases. The trim removed 6 bases at V and 3 bases at J, leaving 7 bases unmatched. The CDR3 has 14 amino acids. Germline lookup yields CDR1 DFQATT and CDR2 SNEGSKA (reference sequence). The CDR3: CSAPTSGGDYEQYF. The CDR3 DNA reads as TGCAGTGCACCTACTAGCGGGGGCGACTACGAGCAGTACTTC.

This clonotype was recorded many times. The rearrangement joins TRBV25-1 to TRBJ1-2; D uncertain. The CDR3 is 14 amino acids. The V end lost 1 base, the J end lost 4 bases, and 10 bases lay between the germline ends. The V gene's germline CDR1 is MGHDK and CDR2 SYGVNS. The CDR3 DNA sequence: TGTGCCAGCAGTGAATCCACAGCGACCTATGGCTACACCTTC. It codes for CASSESTATYGYTF.

This clonotype was observed once. V and J are TRBV6-5 and TRBJ2-2; 8 bases align to TRBD2. Germline trimming cut 7 bases from V and 4 bases from J; bases unmatched to any gene: 11. CDR1 is MNHEY and CDR2 is SVGAGI in the germline V gene. This CDR3 is 16 amino acids long. This CDR3 reads CASTLAGSGSTGELFF. The CDR3 DNA sequence: TGTGCCAGCACTTTAGCGGGGAGTGGAAGCACCGGGGAGCTGTTTTTT.